Listed below are T cell receptor beta chains from one sample, sequenced in a study of graft-versus-host responses after intestinal transplantation. Measured with immunoSEQ multiplex PCR; TCRdb has only the in-frame clones, and not every one. Among around 120,000 clones listed, 90% were seen once. Their antigens remain unidentified. Sequencing used unstimulated CD4+ T cells sorted from spleen or lymph node cells, obtained before intestinal transplant. All receptors come from a human donor who received an intestinal transplant. The CDR3 runs from the conserved cysteine through the conserved F or W. The order of the fields is clone size, J gene, D gene, V gene, CDR3 protein, CDR3 DNA. The D gene is left open where the match is weak. Not every row has a clone size; where given, it reads once, few, many or a size class.

once	TRBJ1-4	-	TRBV6-1	CASRGQLGGGLFF	TGTGCCAGCAGAGGCCAGCTGGGGGGTGGTCTGTTTTTT
-	TRBJ2-7	TRBD2	TRBV10-1	CANPWGGVGSYEQYF	TGCGCCAATCCTTGGGGGGGGGTTGGCTCCTACGAGCAGTACTTC
-	TRBJ1-5	-	TRBV2	CASSSRGISNQPQHF	TGTGCCAGCAGTTCTAGGGGCATTAGCAATCAGCCCCAGCATTTT
once	TRBJ2-3	-	TRBV5-1	CASSRTDTQYF	TGCGCCAGCAGCCGGACAGATACGCAGTATTTT
-	TRBJ2-7	TRBD2	TRBV6-1	CASSPGLANEQYF	TGTGCCAGCAGCCCGGGACTAGCGAACGAGCAGTACTTC
-	TRBJ2-7	-	TRBV25-1	CASSEPSGPYEQYF	TGTGCCAGCAGTGAACCGTCAGGGCCCTACGAGCAGTACTTC
once	TRBJ2-3	TRBD1	TRBV4-3	CASSQADRRTDTQYF	TGCGCCAGCAGCCAAGCGGACAGGAGGACAGATACGCAGTATTTT
-	TRBJ2-1	-	TRBV7-2	CASSLGWGPMEERDEQFF	TGTGCCAGCAGCTTAGGGTGGGGGCCCATGGAGGAGCGCGATGAGCAGTTCTTC
-	TRBJ2-3	TRBD1	TRBV29-1	CSVVFWTGMADTQYF	TGCAGCGTTGTGTTTTGGACAGGGATGGCAGATACGCAGTATTTT
-	TRBJ2-1	-	TRBV5-4	CASSLQSTYNEQFF	TGTGCCAGCAGCTTACAGTCTACCTACAATGAGCAGTTCTTC
once	TRBJ1-2	TRBD1	TRBV30	CAWRDALGTGGATRYGYTF	TGTGCCTGGAGGGACGCATTAGGGACAGGGGGCGCGACCCGCTATGGCTACACCTTC
-	TRBJ1-2	TRBD1	TRBV7-9	CASSATGYGYTF	TGTGCCAGCAGCGCGACAGGGTATGGCTACACCTTC
-	TRBJ1-1	-	TRBV2	CASSATENTEAFF	TGTGCCAGCAGCGCCACAGAGAACACTGAAGCTTTCTTT
-	TRBJ1-1	-	TRBV5-1	CASSPEAANTEAFF	TGCGCCAGCAGCCCCGAGGCAGCGAACACTGAAGCTTTCTTT
-	TRBJ1-1	-	TRBV7-9	CASSLGQNTEAFF	TGTGCCAGCAGCCTAGGACAGAACACTGAAGCTTTCTTT
-	TRBJ2-1	-	TRBV6-5	CASSYLTTSFEQFF	TGTGCCAGCAGTTACTTGACTACTAGCTTTGAGCAGTTCTTC
-	TRBJ2-7	-	TRBV11-2	CASSLGRGSEPPYEQYF	TGTGCCAGCAGCTTAGGTCGTGGCAGCGAGCCCCCCTACGAGCAGTACTTC
-	TRBJ1-3	TRBD1	TRBV10-2	CASSVPGTGGSGNTIYF	TGCGCCAGCAGCGTACCCGGGACAGGGGGCTCTGGAAACACCATATATTTT
-	TRBJ2-7	TRBD1	TRBV27	CASSRDRRYEQYF	TGTGCCAGCAGTCGGGACAGGAGATACGAGCAGTACTTC
-	TRBJ2-5	TRBD1	TRBV7-2	CASSLDGRGRETQYF	TGTGCCAGCAGCTTAGATGGCAGGGGGCGAGAGACCCAGTACTTC
-	TRBJ2-5	-	TRBV19	CASSKANREETQYF	TGTGCCAGTAGTAAAGCCAACAGGGAGGAGACCCAGTACTTC
-	TRBJ1-2	-	TRBV19	CASSIRGAGGGYTF	TGTGCCAGTAGTATACGGGGGGCCGGGGGGGGCTACACCTTC
-	TRBJ2-3	TRBD2	TRBV5-4	CASSFTSGGTDTQYF	TGTGCCAGCAGCTTCACTAGCGGCGGCACAGATACGCAGTATTTT
-	TRBJ2-1	-	TRBV30	CAWSAPGGGRINEQFF	TGTGCCTGGAGTGCACCTGGGGGGGGGCGGATCAATGAGCAGTTCTTC
-	TRBJ2-5	TRBD1	TRBV4-1	CASSQQGAETQYF	TGCGCCAGCAGCCAACAGGGGGCAGAGACCCAGTACTTC
once	TRBJ1-5	TRBD1	TRBV27	CASSLRTGADQPQHF	TGTGCCAGCAGTTTACGGACAGGGGCCGATCAGCCCCAGCATTTT
few	TRBJ2-1	TRBD2	TRBV7-6	CASSEWGTSGYNEQFF	TGTGCCAGCAGCGAGTGGGGGACTAGCGGATACAATGAGCAGTTCTTC
-	TRBJ1-2	TRBD1	TRBV27	CASSFRQGARGYTF	TGTGCCAGCAGTTTTCGACAGGGGGCGCGGGGCTACACCTTC
-	TRBJ1-1	-	TRBV20-1	CSVSSTEAFF	TGCAGTGTTTCTAGCACTGAAGCTTTCTTT
-	TRBJ2-3	TRBD2	TRBV9	CASSWTSATDTQYF	TGTGCCAGCAGCTGGACTAGCGCCACAGATACGCAGTATTTT
-	TRBJ2-3	TRBD2	TRBV5-1	CASSLISGATDTQYF	TGCGCCAGCAGCTTGATTAGCGGGGCGACAGATACGCAGTATTTT
-	TRBJ1-1	-	TRBV5-1	CASSRTGGRMNTEAFF	TGCGCCAGCAGCCGGACCGGTGGGAGGATGAACACTGAAGCTTTCTTT
-	TRBJ2-1	TRBD2	TRBV2	CASLSGGAGNEQFF	TGTGCCAGCCTTAGCGGGGGGGCGGGTAATGAGCAGTTCTTC
few	TRBJ1-5	-	TRBV4-3	CASSQVLDNNQPQHF	TGCGCCAGCAGCCAAGTATTGGACAATAATCAGCCCCAGCATTTT
-	TRBJ1-2	TRBD1	TRBV6-1	CASSEVGTGGSLYGYTF	TGTGCCAGCAGTGAAGTAGGGACAGGGGGGTCGTTGTATGGCTACACCTTC
once	TRBJ1-5	TRBD1	TRBV28	CASTTDRGKQPQHF	TGTGCCAGCACCACCGACAGGGGGAAACAGCCCCAGCATTTT